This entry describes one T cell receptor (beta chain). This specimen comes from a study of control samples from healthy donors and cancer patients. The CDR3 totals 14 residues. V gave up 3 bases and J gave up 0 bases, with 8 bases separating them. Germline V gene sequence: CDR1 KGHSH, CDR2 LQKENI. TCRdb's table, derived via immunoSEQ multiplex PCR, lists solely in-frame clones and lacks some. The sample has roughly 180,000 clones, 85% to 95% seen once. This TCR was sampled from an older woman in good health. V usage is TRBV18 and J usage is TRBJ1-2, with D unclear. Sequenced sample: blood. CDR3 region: CASSPPGTNYGYTF. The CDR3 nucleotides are TGTGCCAGCTCACCCCCGGGGACTAACTATGGCTACACCTTC. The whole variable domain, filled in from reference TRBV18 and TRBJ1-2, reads NAGVMQNPRHLVRRRGQEARLRCSPMKGHSHVYWYRQLPEEGLKFMVYLQKENIIDESGMPKERFSAEFPKEGPSILRIQQVVRGDSAAYFCASSPPGTNYGYTFGSGTRLTVV.